Below are 28 T cell receptor beta chains sequenced from a single sample in a study of cytomegalovirus exposure and HLA in healthy donors (TCRdb year 2017). Receptor amplification or capture employed the immunoSEQ multiplex PCR assay. For the multiplex PCR, a mixture combining 60 forward primers for TCR Vbeta segments and 13 reverse primers for TCR Jbeta segments was used. Drawn from immuneACCESS, this table holds only the in-frame rearrangements with V and J called that TCRdb kept. Clones are partly lost; checked studies trace under half to an unresolved V gene and leave the rest unexplained. This sample comprises about 130,000 clones, roughly 80% of them detected only once. About 19% of the sample rests with the top ten. Sequenced sample: PBMCs. The source is a man aged 18-30 years in good health and CMV-seropositive.

The chain recombines TRBV28 with TRBJ1-1, with D tentatively TRBD1 (5 bases). The germline V and J ends were trimmed by 8 bases and 4 bases, with 8 bases remaining between them. Germline V gene lookup returns CDR1 MDHEN and CDR2 SYDVKM. The CDR3 totals 11 residues. The CDR3, as DNA: TGTGCCAGCGAAGGGGCCACTGAAGCTTTCTTT. Residues: CASEGATEAFF.

The chain carries TRBV5-6 and TRBJ1-1, with D maybe TRBD1 (6 bases). V was pared by 4 bases and J by 0 bases, with 13 bases between. The length of the CDR3 is 15 residues. Per germline, CDR1 SGHDT and CDR2 YYEEEE. The CDR3 sequence is CASSGRDTLNTEAFF. The DNA of the CDR3 is TGTGCCAGCAGCGGCCGGGACACCTTGAACACTGAAGCTTTCTTT. Full variable domain (outside the CDR3, taken from reference TRBV5-6 and TRBJ1-1): DAGVTQSPTHLIKTRGQQVTLRCSPKSGHDTVSWYQQALGQGPQFIFQYYEEEERQRGNFPDRFSGHQFPNYSSELNVNALLLGDSALYLCASSGRDTLNTEAFFGQGTRLTVV.

The V gene is TRBV4-1, the J gene TRBJ2-7; D perhaps matches TRBD2 (6 bases). This CDR3 has 16 amino acids. CDR1 and CDR2 (germline): MGHRA, YSYEKL. V lost 2 bases, J lost 7 bases, and 21 bases lay in between. CDR3 sequence (DNA): TGCGCCAGCAGCCAACAGCCTCAGGGTATAGGAGGGGAGCAGTACTTC. Amino acid sequence: CASSQQPQGIGGEQYF.

The chain recombines TRBV6-5 with TRBJ1-2; D call uncertain. Germline CDR1 is MNHEY and CDR2 is SVGAGI. Deletions cut 2 bases from V and 8 bases from J, with 21 bases between. This CDR3 has 16 residues. CDR3 sequence reads: CASSYETDDSPEGYTF. The CDR3 bases are TGTGCCAGCAGTTACGAGACTGACGATTCGCCTGAGGGCTACACCTTC.

This chain joins TRBV7-9 and TRBJ1-3; possible D gene TRBD1, 5 bases. In germline, CDR1 is SEHNR, CDR2 FQNEAQ (reference sequence). V lost 11 bases and J lost 0, with 11 bases in between. This CDR3 has 13 residues. The CDR3: CAFQGISGNTIYF. Here the CDR3 DNA reads TGTGCCTTTCAGGGCATCTCTGGAAACACCATATATTTT.

The V and J genes are TRBV7-9 and TRBJ2-3; 9 nucleotides match TRBD2. This CDR3 is built from 12 residues. The germline CDR1 and CDR2 sequences are SEHNR and FQNEAQ (reference sequence). V gave up 7 bases and J gave up 11 bases; unmatched junction bases: 7. CDR3 sequence (DNA): TGTGCCAGCACCTCGACAGCGGGGGGGCAGTATTTT. Protein: CASTSTAGGQYF.

The chain is built from TRBV6-5 and TRBJ2-5, with 12 nucleotides matching TRBD2. J gave up 4 bases and V 0 bases, and 3 bases lay outside the gene matches. The CDR3 has 16 amino acids. Germline assignment: CDR1 MNHEY and CDR2 SVGAGI. The CDR3 protein is CASSYSLAGGLETQYF. CDR3 nucleotide sequence: TGTGCCAGCAGTTACTCTCTAGCGGGGGGGCTAGAGACCCAGTACTTC.

The chain uses TRBV7-6 and TRBJ2-7; maybe TRBD1 (6 bases). CDR3 size: 15 residues. Germline CDR1 and CDR2: SGHVS and FNYEAQ. V was trimmed by 1 base and J by 0 bases, leaving 10 bases between them. The chain's CDR3 is CASSLEGGGSYEQYF. CDR3 DNA sequence: TGTGCCAGCAGCTTAGAAGGGGGTGGCTCCTACGAGCAGTACTTC.

This clone was seen many times. The J gene is TRBJ1-1, the V gene TRBV10-3, with 7 positions matching TRBD1. Germline CDR1 and CDR2: ENHRY and SYGVKD. The CDR3 sequence is 15 residues long. V dropped 7 bases and J dropped 1; count of bases not matched to a gene: 9. The CDR3 sequence: CAIKGGEGGNTEAFF. The CDR3 DNA reads as TGTGCCATCAAAGGGGGCGAAGGTGGGAACACTGAAGCTTTCTTT.

The rearrangement uses TRBV30 and TRBJ1-5; perhaps TRBD1 as D (6 bases). V lost 0 bases, J lost 4 bases, and 13 bases lay in between. CDR3 length: 15 amino acids. Germline CDR1 and CDR2: GTSNPN and SVGIG (reference sequence). CDR3 nucleotides: TGTGCCTGGAGTGTACTCGGGACACCAAATCAGCCCCAGCATTTT. This gives the protein CAWSVLGTPNQPQHF.

The chain combines TRBV14 with TRBJ2-2, with TRBD2 matching over 11 bases. J was trimmed by 2 bases and V by 2 bases; bases with no gene match: 4. CDR3 length: 17 residues. Germline lookup yields CDR1 SGHDN and CDR2 FVKESK. In DNA, the CDR3 is TGTGCCAGCAGCCAACTTACTAGCGGGGGTAACACCGGGGAGCTGTTTTTT. Translation gives CASSQLTSGGNTGELFF.

This clone was recorded once. The chain has TRBV29-1 and TRBJ2-1; TRBD1 aligns across 9 bases. The V and J ends lost 0 bases and 2 bases, in that order; junction bases with no gene match: 5. This CDR3 spans 16 amino acids. Germline assignment: CDR1 SQVTM and CDR2 ANQGSEA. DNA of the CDR3: TGCAGCGTTGAAGATCAGGACAGGGGAACCTACAATGAGCAGTTCTTC. It yields the protein CSVEDQDRGTYNEQFF.

The V gene is TRBV19, the J gene TRBJ2-7, with D possibly TRBD1 on 8 matching bases. CDR1 is LNHDA, CDR2 SQIVND, per germline (reference sequence). The CDR3 covers 15 residues. Trimming stripped 3 bases from V and 6 bases from J, with 18 bases between. Here the CDR3 reads CASSMEDRAGAEQYF. For the CDR3, the DNA is TGTGCCAGTAGTATGGAGGACAGGGCGGGGGCCGAGCAGTACTTC.

This clone was seen more than once but under ten times. The chain combines TRBV5-6 with TRBJ1-1, with a tentative D call TRBD1 (6 bases). CDR1 and CDR2 (germline): SGHDT, YYEEEE. V was shortened by 6 bases and J by 4 bases, with 19 bases between the two germline ends. CDR3 length: 15 residues. This chain's CDR3 is CASTFTGKGITEAFF. DNA for the CDR3: TGTGCCAGCACCTTTACAGGGAAAGGTATCACTGAAGCTTTCTTT.

This clone was recorded once. The same CDR3 also results from other DNA sequences found in this sample. The chain couples TRBV9 to TRBJ1-5, with TRBD1 matching over 9 bases. V lost 3 bases to trimming and J lost 3 bases; unmatched junction nucleotides: 4. This CDR3 is 15 amino acids long. Germline V gene lookup returns CDR1 SGDLS and CDR2 YYNGEE. DNA for the CDR3: TGTGCCAGCAGCGCCGGGACAGGGAACAATCAGCCCCAGCATTTT. This sequence encodes CASSAGTGNNQPQHF.

The rearrangement links TRBV28 to TRBJ2-5; possibly TRBD1 for D (5 bases). The germline V and J ends were trimmed by 5 bases and 1 base, with 17 bases remaining between them. Germline V gives CDR1 MDHEN, CDR2 SYDVKM. This CDR3 spans 16 amino acids. CDR3 amino acids: CASSPPAGLSQETQYF. In nucleotides, the CDR3 is TGTGCCAGCAGTCCCCCTGCAGGGTTATCCCAAGAGACCCAGTACTTC.

Only one count was recorded for this clone. The chain joins TRBV7-9 to TRBJ2-5, with D tentatively TRBD2 (6 bases). The V end lost 0 bases, the J end lost 2 bases, and 7 bases lay between the germline ends. The CDR3 runs 14 residues. Germline lookup yields CDR1 SEHNR and CDR2 FQNEAQ (reference sequence). CDR3 nucleotide sequence: TGTGCCAGCAGCTTAGCAGGAGGGCAAGAGACCCAGTACTTC. Protein sequence: CASSLAGGQETQYF.

As for this clone: The germline gene is not matched at one end of the junction; a read error may be the cause. This chain joins TRBV7-9 and TRBJ2-1, with 7 bases lining up with TRBD2. CDR3 length: 15 residues. The germline CDR1 and CDR2 sequences are SEHNR and FQNEAQ (reference sequence). The CDR3 bases are TGTTCCAGCAGCTTTGGGGAGGGGTGGCCGCCTGAGCAGTTCTTC. Residues: CSSSFGEGWPPEQFF.

The genes are TRBV28 and TRBJ1-3; no definite D call. The CDR3 is 18 amino acids. Germline values: CDR1 MDHEN, CDR2 SYDVKM. V lost 2 bases, J lost 0 bases, and 17 bases lay in between. DNA for the CDR3: TGTGCCAGCAGTTTAGCCTCAGCCTGGAGTGGCTCTGGAAACACCATATATTTT. Protein: CASSLASAWSGSGNTIYF.

The CDR3: CAWSGDGSSYNSPLHF. CDR3 DNA sequence: TGTGCCTGGAGTGGGGACGGGAGCTCCTATAATTCACCCCTCCACTTT. V usage is TRBV30 and J usage is TRBJ1-6; a weak D match, TRBD1 (5 bases). This CDR3 has 16 residues. CDR1 and CDR2 from the germline V gene are GTSNPN and SVGIG (reference sequence). The V end lost 1 base, the J end lost 0 bases, and 10 bases lay between the germline ends.

As regards this clone: Mismatch with germline at one junction end may stem from a read error. Other DNA sequences within the sample encode an identical CDR3. The rearrangement links TRBV5-1 to TRBJ1-1, with a weak D call TRBD1 (5 bases). The V gene's germline CDR1 is SGHRS and CDR2 YFSETQ. The CDR3 covers 15 residues. CDR3 bases: TGCGCCAGCACCGAGGCGTCGGGGGGGAACACTGAGGCTTTCTTT. Translated: CASTEASGGNTEAFF.

The chain has TRBV15 and TRBJ2-3, with 8 bases that match TRBD2. The CDR3 spans 16 residues. Per germline, CDR1 LNHNV and CDR2 YYDKDF (reference sequence). Trimming removed 5 bases from V and 6 bases from J; junction bases left unmatched: 13. CDR3 residues: CATSPETGLGGDTQYF. The CDR3 DNA follows: TGTGCCACCAGCCCGGAGACGGGACTAGGTGGGGATACGCAGTATTTT.

The sample holds one count of this clone. This sequence joins TRBV2 and TRBJ1-2; no clear D gene. Germline assignment: CDR1 SNHLY and CDR2 FYNNEI. V was cut by 1 base and J by 5 bases, with 11 bases left in between. This CDR3 comprises 14 residues. The CDR3 DNA reads TGTGCCAGCAGTGAAGACTGGAGCGGATATGGCTACACCTTC. Translated: CASSEDWSGYGYTF.

The chain carries TRBV28 and TRBJ2-7; 7 nucleotides line up with TRBD1. V shed 6 bases, J shed 7 bases, and the junction held 6 bases outside the gene matches. CDR3 length equals 12 residues. Per germline, CDR1 MDHEN and CDR2 SYDVKM. CDR3 protein: CASRPPRGEQYF. In nucleotides, the CDR3 is TGTGCCAGCAGGCCTCCCAGGGGGGAGCAGTACTTC.

This clone has a handful of counts. CDR3 sequence reads: CASSYGLKETQYF. CDR3 DNA sequence: TGTGCCAGCAGTTACGGGCTAAAAGAGACCCAGTACTTC. The V call is TRBV6-6, the J call TRBJ2-5; D ambiguous. Germline assignment: CDR1 MNHNY and CDR2 SVGAGI (reference sequence). The CDR3 spans 13 residues. Between the trimmed V and J ends, which lost 2 bases and 3 bases, there was a span of 7 bases.

The gene calls are TRBV11-2 and TRBJ2-1, with D possibly being TRBD1 (7 bases). The CDR3 runs 16 residues. Per the germline V gene, CDR1 is SGHAT and CDR2 is FQNNGV. V lost 6 bases and J 9 bases, leaving 24 bases between the germline ends. In nucleotides, the CDR3 is TGTGCCAGCAGTGAGGGGTGGCAGGGGGGTTCTGGTGAGCAGTTCTTC. The encoded protein is CASSEGWQGGSGEQFF.

The chain has TRBV30 and TRBJ1-5; D is undetermined. Germline V CDR1 and CDR2: GTSNPN, SVGIG (reference sequence). This CDR3 region has 14 residues. V dropped 3 bases and J dropped 6 bases, with 15 bases sitting between them. The DNA for the CDR3 is TGTGCCTGGAGCGTAGGAGGGATGAGTCAGCCCCAGCATTTT. This encodes CAWSVGGMSQPQHF.

The chain employs TRBV19 and TRBJ2-1, with 7 positions matching TRBD1. The CDR3 is made up of 15 amino acids. Germline V gene sequence: CDR1 LNHDA, CDR2 SQIVND (reference sequence). The J segment lost 2 bases and the V segment lost 5 bases, leaving 6 bases of the junction unmatched. The CDR3 is CASSSLRGTYNEQFF. The CDR3 region has the DNA TGTGCCAGTAGTTCTCTCAGGGGGACCTACAATGAGCAGTTCTTC.